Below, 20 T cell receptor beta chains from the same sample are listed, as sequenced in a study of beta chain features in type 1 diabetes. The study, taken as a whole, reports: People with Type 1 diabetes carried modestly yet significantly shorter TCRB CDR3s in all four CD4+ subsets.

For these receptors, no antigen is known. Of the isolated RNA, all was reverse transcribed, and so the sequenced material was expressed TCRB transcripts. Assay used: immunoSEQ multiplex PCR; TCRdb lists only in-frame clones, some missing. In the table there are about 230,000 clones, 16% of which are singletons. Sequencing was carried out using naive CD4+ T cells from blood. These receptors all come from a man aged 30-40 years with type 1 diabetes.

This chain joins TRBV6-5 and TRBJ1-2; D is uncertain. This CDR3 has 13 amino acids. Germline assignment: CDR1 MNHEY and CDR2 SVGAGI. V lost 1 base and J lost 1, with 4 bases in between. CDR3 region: CASSYLDNYGYTF. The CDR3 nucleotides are TGTGCCAGCAGTTACTTAGATAACTATGGCTACACCTTC.

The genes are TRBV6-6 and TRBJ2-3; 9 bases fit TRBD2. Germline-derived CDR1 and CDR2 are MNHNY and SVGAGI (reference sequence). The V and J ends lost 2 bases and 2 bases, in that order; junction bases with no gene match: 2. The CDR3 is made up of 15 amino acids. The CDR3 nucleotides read TGTGCCAGCAGTTACGAGCGGGGGGTCACAGATACGCAGTATTTT. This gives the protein CASSYERGVTDTQYF.

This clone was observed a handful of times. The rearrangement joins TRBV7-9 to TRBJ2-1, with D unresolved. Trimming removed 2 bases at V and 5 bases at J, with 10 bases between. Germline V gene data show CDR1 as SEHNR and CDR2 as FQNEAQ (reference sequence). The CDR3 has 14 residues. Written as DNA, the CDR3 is TGTGCCAGCAGCTTAAAGGGCAACAACAATGAGCAGTTCTTC. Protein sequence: CASSLKGNNNEQFF. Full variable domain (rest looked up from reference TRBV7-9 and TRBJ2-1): DTGVSQNPRHKITKRGQNVTFRCDPISEHNRLYWYRQTLGQGPEFLTYFQNEAQLEKSRLLSDRFSAERPKGSFSTLEIQRTEQGDSAMYLCASSLKGNNNEQFFGPGTRLTVL.

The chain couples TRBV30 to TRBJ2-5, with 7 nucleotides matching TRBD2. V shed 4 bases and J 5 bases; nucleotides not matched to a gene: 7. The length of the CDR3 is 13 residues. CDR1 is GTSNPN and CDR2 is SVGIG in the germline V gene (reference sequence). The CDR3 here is CAWTVGLSETQYF. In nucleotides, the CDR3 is TGTGCCTGGACCGTGGGACTATCGGAGACCCAGTACTTC.

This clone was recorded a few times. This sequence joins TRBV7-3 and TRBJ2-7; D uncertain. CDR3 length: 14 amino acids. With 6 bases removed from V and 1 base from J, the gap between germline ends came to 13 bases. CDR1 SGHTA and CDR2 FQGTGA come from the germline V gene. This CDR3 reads CASRPSTASYEQYF. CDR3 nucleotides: TGTGCCAGCAGGCCATCAACAGCTTCCTACGAGCAGTACTTC.

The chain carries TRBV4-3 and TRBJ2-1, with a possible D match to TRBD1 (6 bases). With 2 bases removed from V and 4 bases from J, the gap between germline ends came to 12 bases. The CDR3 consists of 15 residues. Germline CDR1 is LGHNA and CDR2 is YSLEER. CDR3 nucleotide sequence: TGCGCCAGCAGCCAAACGGACAGAGAGTACAATGAGCAGTTCTTC. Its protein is CASSQTDREYNEQFF.

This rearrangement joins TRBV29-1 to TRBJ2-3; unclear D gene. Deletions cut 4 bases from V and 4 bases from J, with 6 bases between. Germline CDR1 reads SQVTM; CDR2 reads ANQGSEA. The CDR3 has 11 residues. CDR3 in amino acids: CSVGSADTQYF. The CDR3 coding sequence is TGCAGCGTTGGGTCCGCAGATACGCAGTATTTT.

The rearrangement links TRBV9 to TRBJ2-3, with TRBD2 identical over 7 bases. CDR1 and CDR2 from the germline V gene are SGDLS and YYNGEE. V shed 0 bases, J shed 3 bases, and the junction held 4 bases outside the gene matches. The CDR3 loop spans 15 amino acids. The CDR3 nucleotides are TGTGCCAGCAGCGTAGTAAGCGGGAAGACAGATACGCAGTATTTT. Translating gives CASSVVSGKTDTQYF.

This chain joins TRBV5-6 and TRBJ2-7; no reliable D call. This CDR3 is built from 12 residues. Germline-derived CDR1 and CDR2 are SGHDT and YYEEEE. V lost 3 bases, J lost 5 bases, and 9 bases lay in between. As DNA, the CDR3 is TGTGCCAGCAGCTCGTTTCCCCACGAGCAGTACTTC. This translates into CASSSFPHEQYF.

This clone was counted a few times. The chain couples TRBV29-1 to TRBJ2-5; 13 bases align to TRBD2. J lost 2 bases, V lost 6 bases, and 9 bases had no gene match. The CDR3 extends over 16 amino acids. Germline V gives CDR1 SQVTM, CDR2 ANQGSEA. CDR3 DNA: TGCAGCGTCGCCGGGACTAGCGGGGAGGTACAAGAGACCCAGTACTTC. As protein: CSVAGTSGEVQETQYF.

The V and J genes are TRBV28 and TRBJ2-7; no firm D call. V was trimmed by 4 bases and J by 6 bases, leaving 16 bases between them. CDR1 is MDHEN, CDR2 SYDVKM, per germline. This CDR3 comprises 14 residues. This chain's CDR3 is CASSSVGKRGEQYF. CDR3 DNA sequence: TGTGCCAGCAGTTCAGTAGGCAAGCGCGGCGAGCAGTACTTC.

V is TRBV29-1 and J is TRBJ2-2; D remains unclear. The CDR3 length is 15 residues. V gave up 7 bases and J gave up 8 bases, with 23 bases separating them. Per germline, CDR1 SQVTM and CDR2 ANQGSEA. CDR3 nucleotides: TGCAGCGCAGCACCGGGCCTCGTGCCTGGAGGGGAGCTGTTTTTT. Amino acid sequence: CSAAPGLVPGGELFF.

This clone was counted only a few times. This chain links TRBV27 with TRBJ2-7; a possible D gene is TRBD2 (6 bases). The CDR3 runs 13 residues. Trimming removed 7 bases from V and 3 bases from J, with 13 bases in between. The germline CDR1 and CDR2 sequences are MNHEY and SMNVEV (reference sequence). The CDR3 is CASTSGEHYEQYF. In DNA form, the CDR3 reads TGTGCCAGCACCTCGGGAGAGCACTACGAGCAGTACTTC.

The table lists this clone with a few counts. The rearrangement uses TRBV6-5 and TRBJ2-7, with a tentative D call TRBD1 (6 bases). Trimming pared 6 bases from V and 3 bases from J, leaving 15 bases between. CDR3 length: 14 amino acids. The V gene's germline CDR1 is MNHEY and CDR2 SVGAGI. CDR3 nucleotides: TGTGCCAGCAGGCGTCTGGACAGAAACTACGAGCAGTACTTC. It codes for CASRRLDRNYEQYF.

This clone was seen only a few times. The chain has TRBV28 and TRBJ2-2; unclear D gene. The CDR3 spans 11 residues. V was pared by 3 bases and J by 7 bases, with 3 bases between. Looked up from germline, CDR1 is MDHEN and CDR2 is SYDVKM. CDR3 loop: CASSLLGELFF. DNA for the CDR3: TGTGCCAGCAGTTTGCTCGGGGAGCTGTTTTTT.

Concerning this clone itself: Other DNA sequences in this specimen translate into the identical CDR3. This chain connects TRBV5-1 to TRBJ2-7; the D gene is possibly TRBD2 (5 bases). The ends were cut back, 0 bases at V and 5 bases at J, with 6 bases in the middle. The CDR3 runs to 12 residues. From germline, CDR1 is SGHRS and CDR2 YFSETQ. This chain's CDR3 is CASSLDGDEQYF. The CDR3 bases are TGCGCCAGCAGCTTGGACGGGGACGAGCAGTACTTC.

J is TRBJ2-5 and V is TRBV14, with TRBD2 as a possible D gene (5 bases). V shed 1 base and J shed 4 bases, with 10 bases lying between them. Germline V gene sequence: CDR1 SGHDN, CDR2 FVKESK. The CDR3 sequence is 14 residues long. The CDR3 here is CASSQVGIGETQYF. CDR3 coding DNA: TGTGCCAGCAGCCAAGTCGGGATTGGAGAGACCCAGTACTTC.

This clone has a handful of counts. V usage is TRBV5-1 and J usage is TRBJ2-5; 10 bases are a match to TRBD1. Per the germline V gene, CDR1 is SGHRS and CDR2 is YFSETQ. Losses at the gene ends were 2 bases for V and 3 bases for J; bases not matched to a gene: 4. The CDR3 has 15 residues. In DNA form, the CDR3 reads TGCGCCAGCAGCTTTCTTGGGACAGGGGAAGAGACCCAGTACTTC. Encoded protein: CASSFLGTGEETQYF.

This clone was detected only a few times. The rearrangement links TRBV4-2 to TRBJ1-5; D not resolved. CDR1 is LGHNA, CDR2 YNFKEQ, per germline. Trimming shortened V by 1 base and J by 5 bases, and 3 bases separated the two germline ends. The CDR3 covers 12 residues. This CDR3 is CASSQGYQPQHF. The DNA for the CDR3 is TGTGCCAGCAGCCAAGGCTATCAGCCCCAGCATTTT.

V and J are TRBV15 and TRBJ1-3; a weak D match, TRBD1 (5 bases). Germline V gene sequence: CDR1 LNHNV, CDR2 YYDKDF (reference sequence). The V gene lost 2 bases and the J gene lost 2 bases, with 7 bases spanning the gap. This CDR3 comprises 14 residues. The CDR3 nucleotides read TGTGCCACCAGCAGACCGACAGCTGGAAACACCATATATTTT. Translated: CATSRPTAGNTIYF.